This T cell receptor (beta chain) was retrieved from a study of blood T cell repertoires in COVID-19. Germline V CDR1 and CDR2: SEHNR, FQNEAQ (reference sequence). The V gene lost 0 bases and the J gene lost 4 bases, with 12 bases spanning the gap. The CDR3 totals 15 residues. Profiling relied on immunoSEQ multiplex PCR, and the TCRdb table lists in-frame clones only, not all of them. The top ten clones hold 3% to 4% of a sample with around 92,000 clones, around 72% of them seen once. This clonotype was sampled from a man between 65 and 85 years old with COVID-19, enrolled during active disease. Sequenced sample: peripheral blood. The gene calls are TRBV7-9 and TRBJ1-2; maybe TRBD1 (6 bases). Written as DNA, the CDR3 is TGTGCCAGCAGCTTAGCTGGGGGCGCAATCTATGGCTACACCTTC. Amino acids: CASSLAGGAIYGYTF.